The TCR beta chain under discussion was sequenced for a study of blood T cell repertoires in COVID-19. Study at large: Spain, Italy and the United States supplied samples that represented acute and convalescent COVID-19. From T cells, B-cell-depleted T cells, or PBMCs came the material, which was cDNA or gDNA.

Germline V gene data show CDR1 as MDHEN and CDR2 as SYDVKM. With 7 bases removed from V and 5 bases from J, the gap between germline ends came to 14 bases. The CDR3 consists of 13 residues. As processed by the authors: Reference gene primer amplification yielded estimated nucleated cell counts. The method was immunoSEQ multiplex PCR; TCRdb's version includes in-frame clones alone and lacks a portion of them. The V and J calls and clone size are taken from that table; D and trimming were inferred from the DNA. In the table there are some 220,000 clones, around 82% of which are singletons. This chain uses TRBV28 with TRBJ2-5; D gene ambiguous. The sample comprised peripheral blood. The TCR sequence derives from a human donor in a cohort sampled during active COVID-19. CDR3 residues: CASTPRVLETQYF. The CDR3 bases are TGTGCCAGCACCCCCCGGGTCCTGGAGACCCAGTACTTC.